Following are 4 T cell receptor beta chains from one sample sequenced in a study of pediatric ulcerative colitis (dated by TCRdb to the late 2010s). The library relied on the immunoSEQ multiplex PCR assay. TCRdb holds this immuneACCESS table with in-frame rearrangements only. Some clones are missing; in checked studies, unresolved V genes explain under half, and the rest has no known cause. For this sample there are tens of thousands of clones; roughly 79% appear just once. More than 3.5% of the sample lies in the top ten. During colonoscopy, one to two pinch biopsies were obtained from the rectum for research purposes. Sequencing used gut tissue. These receptors were taken from a girl under 18 with moderate ulcerative colitis.

This clone was detected a few times. The chain joins TRBV6-6 to TRBJ1-1, with a tentative D call TRBD1 (6 bases). V gave up 5 bases and J gave up 3 bases, with 10 bases separating them. Per the germline V gene, CDR1 is MNHNY and CDR2 is SVGAGI (reference sequence). The CDR3 has 13 amino acids. CDR3 DNA sequence: TGTGCCAGCAGTCGGCGGACAGACACTGAAGCTTTCTTT. It is translated as CASSRRTDTEAFF.

The V and J genes are TRBV5-1 and TRBJ2-7; 15 bases align to TRBD2. This CDR3 comprises 16 residues. CDR1 is SGHRS and CDR2 is YFSETQ in the germline V gene. Losses at the gene ends were 4 bases for V and 9 bases for J; bases not matched to a gene: 11. CDR3 coding DNA: TGCGCCAGCAGCCTCACTGGACTAGCGGGAGGGACAGGGCAGTACTTC. This gives the protein CASSLTGLAGGTGQYF.

This clone was recorded a few times. DNA for the CDR3: TGCGCCAGCAGCTTGTTCTGGGACAGGGCCGACTATGGCTACACCTTC. Its protein product is CASSLFWDRADYGYTF. The genes are TRBV5-1 and TRBJ1-2, with 9 bases aligning to TRBD1. The V and J ends lost 1 base and 3 bases, in that order; junction bases with no gene match: 7. This CDR3 contains 16 residues. The germline V gene encodes CDR1 SGHRS and CDR2 YFSETQ.

The V call is TRBV11-2, the J call TRBJ2-7; D gene ambiguous. The CDR3 loop spans 14 amino acids. The V end was cut by 7 bases, the J end by 0 bases, with 13 bases between. CDR1 and CDR2 (germline): SGHAT, FQNNGV. CDR3 amino acids: CASTSGSFSYEQYF. CDR3 coding DNA: TGTGCCAGCACCAGTGGGTCCTTCTCCTACGAGCAGTACTTC.